The 21 T cell receptor beta chains below were found in one sample sequenced in a study of blood T cell repertoires in COVID-19. Generated by immunoSEQ multiplex PCR, the TCRdb table keeps only in-frame clones and is missing some. The sample has approximately 100,000 clones; approximately 80% are singletons. Sequencing used peripheral blood. The source of these receptors is a human donor in a cohort sampled during active COVID-19.

This clone was seen once. The rearrangement links TRBV18 to TRBJ2-2; no definite D call. Germline V gene sequence: CDR1 KGHSH, CDR2 LQKENI. The CDR3 spans 14 residues. V was pared by 3 bases and J by 2 bases, with 7 bases between. The CDR3, as DNA: TGTGCCAGCTCACCCCCGACTAACACCGGGGAGCTGTTTTTT. Amino acids: CASSPPTNTGELFF.

The rearrangement uses TRBV4-3 and TRBJ1-4; D is uncertain. The CDR3 is 13 amino acids. Trimming stripped 0 bases from V and 13 bases from J, with 12 bases between. The V gene's germline CDR1 is LGHNA and CDR2 YSLEER. CDR3 residues: CASSQDAGFRLFF. The CDR3 DNA reads as TGCGCCAGCAGCCAAGATGCGGGGTTTAGACTGTTTTTT.

This clone appeared a few times. This sequence joins TRBV7-3 and TRBJ2-2; no reliable D call. The CDR3 totals 12 residues. The V and J ends lost 3 bases and 5 bases respectively, with 4 bases between them. Germline CDR1 SGHTA, CDR2 FQGTGA. CDR3 sequence reads: CASSFMTGELFF. The CDR3 DNA is TGTGCCAGCAGCTTTATGACCGGGGAGCTGTTTTTT.

J is TRBJ2-7 and V is TRBV7-8, with 9 bases aligning to TRBD2. The CDR3 runs 15 residues. J was trimmed by 4 bases and V by 5 bases; bases with no gene match: 9. Germline V gene data show CDR1 as SGHVS and CDR2 as FQNEAQ. Here the CDR3 DNA reads TGTGCCAGCAGCAGCAACCTAGCGGGATATTACGAGCAGTACTTC. It yields the protein CASSSNLAGYYEQYF.

The rearrangement joins TRBV9 to TRBJ2-5; TRBD1 matches at 10 bases. The CDR3 is 16 amino acids. Trimming cost V 2 bases and J 5 bases; bases outside gene matches: 9. From germline, CDR1 is SGDLS and CDR2 YYNGEE. Here the CDR3 reads CASSVGTGDGRETQYF. CDR3 nucleotides: TGTGCCAGCAGCGTCGGGACAGGGGATGGCAGGGAGACCCAGTACTTC.

The CDR3 nucleotides read TGTGCCAGTACGCCAAGGACTAGTCGCACAGATACGCAGTATTTT. Translating it yields CASTPRTSRTDTQYF. V is TRBV19 and J is TRBJ2-3; 7 bases agree with TRBD2. The junction had 8 bases not matched to a gene; V was cut back by 7 bases and J by 1 base. The CDR3 is made up of 15 amino acids. CDR1 is LNHDA and CDR2 is SQIVND in the germline V gene (reference sequence).

The chain has TRBV2 and TRBJ1-5, with a tentative D call TRBD1 (6 bases). The germline CDR1 and CDR2 sequences are SNHLY and FYNNEI. V was cut by 5 bases and J by 2 bases, with 13 bases left in between. This CDR3 has 15 residues. The CDR3 DNA is TGTGCCAGCAGTCCCACAGGGATGCGCAATCAGCCCCAGCATTTT. It yields the protein CASSPTGMRNQPQHF.

The rearrangement joins TRBV4-3 to TRBJ1-2; no firm D call. Germline CDR1 LGHNA, CDR2 YSLEER. V was cut by 0 bases and J by 4 bases, with 15 bases left in between. The CDR3 has 16 amino acids. The CDR3 sequence: CASSQDLELSGYGYTF. The CDR3 DNA reads as TGCGCCAGCAGCCAAGATCTGGAGCTCTCCGGCTATGGCTACACCTTC.

Notes on this clone: Other DNA sequences in the sample encode the same CDR3. This chain connects TRBV20-1 to TRBJ2-2, with 9 bases lining up with TRBD2. CDR3 length: 15 amino acids. The V segment lost 3 bases and the J segment 8 bases; nucleotides outside the gene matches: 10. Germline CDR1 is DFQATT and CDR2 is SNEGSKA (reference sequence). The CDR3 sequence is CSASQRRGGLGELFF. The CDR3 DNA reads as TGCAGTGCTAGTCAGCGGCGGGGGGGCCTGGGGGAGCTGTTTTTT.

The rearrangement uses TRBV6-5 and TRBJ2-5, with TRBD2 matching over 9 bases. The CDR3 contains 16 residues. CDR1 and CDR2 (germline): MNHEY, SVGAGI. The trim removed 0 bases at V and 4 bases at J, leaving 6 bases unmatched. The CDR3 DNA reads TGTGCCAGCAGTTACTCGAGACTAGCGGCGGGAGAGACCCAGTACTTC. Protein product: CASSYSRLAAGETQYF.

The chain carries TRBV3-1 (or the pseudogene TRBV3-2) and TRBJ1-6; TRBD1 aligns across 8 bases. CDR3 size: 14 residues. Germline V CDR1 and CDR2: LGHDT, YNNKEL (reference sequence). V gave up 6 bases and J gave up 8 bases; unmatched junction bases: 6. The CDR3: CASRLDRVDSPLHF. CDR3 bases: TGTGCCAGCAGACTGGACAGGGTTGATTCACCCCTCCACTTT.

The chain has TRBV18 and TRBJ2-7; possibly TRBD2 for D (5 bases). V lost 0 bases and J 6 bases, leaving 9 bases between the germline ends. This CDR3 comprises 13 residues. Germline V lookup: CDR1 KGHSH, CDR2 LQKENI. The CDR3 nucleotides are TGTGCCAGCTCACCACCGGGAGCGCTCGAGCAGTACTTC. As protein: CASSPPGALEQYF.

The chain combines TRBV6-5 with TRBJ2-7, with 10 bases that match TRBD2. This CDR3 has 15 residues. J was trimmed by 4 bases and V by 6 bases; bases with no gene match: 9. Per the germline V gene, CDR1 is MNHEY and CDR2 is SVGAGI. For the CDR3, the DNA is TGTGCCAGCAGCCAAAGCACTAGCGGGGAATACGAGCAGTACTTC. Its translation: CASSQSTSGEYEQYF.

The chain uses TRBV7-6 and TRBJ2-1, with TRBD2 identical over 11 bases. The germline CDR1 and CDR2 sequences are SGHVS and FNYEAQ. The CDR3 is made up of 14 amino acids. The trim removed 5 bases at V and 10 bases at J, leaving 7 bases unmatched. The CDR3 coding sequence is TGTGCCAGCAGCCTCCAGGGACTAGCGGCAGAGCAGTTCTTC. This sequence encodes CASSLQGLAAEQFF.

This chain connects TRBV7-3 to TRBJ2-7, with D perhaps TRBD1 (6 bases). In germline, CDR1 is SGHTA, CDR2 FQGTGA. The CDR3 length is 13 residues. V was trimmed by 10 bases and J by 4 bases, leaving 17 bases between them. The CDR3 DNA reads as TGTGCCACCCAGGGGACACCTCCGTACGAGCAGTACTTC. Translated, it gives CATQGTPPYEQYF.

The CDR3 spells CATSRELAVDTQYF. The CDR3, as DNA: TGTGCCACCAGCAGGGAATTAGCGGTAGATACGCAGTATTTT. The chain uses TRBV15 and TRBJ2-3, with D perhaps matching TRBD2 (6 bases). Trimming stripped 3 bases from V and 5 bases from J, with 12 bases between. Germline CDR1 and CDR2: LNHNV and YYDKDF (reference sequence). The CDR3 spans 14 residues.

The CDR3 coding sequence is TGTGCCAGTCGGGCGGGAGACTCTGGAAACACCATATATTTT. It is translated as CASRAGDSGNTIYF. The rearrangement uses TRBV19 and TRBJ1-3; D unclear. Germline values: CDR1 LNHDA, CDR2 SQIVND (reference sequence). Trimming removed 8 bases at V and 0 bases at J, with 11 bases between. The CDR3 has 14 amino acids.

The chain couples TRBV3-1 (or the pseudogene TRBV3-2) to TRBJ2-1, with D possibly TRBD2 on 6 matching bases. This CDR3 has 12 amino acids. The germline V and J ends were trimmed by 4 bases and 5 bases, with 6 bases remaining between them. CDR1 is LGHDT and CDR2 is YNNKEL in the germline V gene (reference sequence). The CDR3 reads CASSRGDNEQFF. CDR3 bases: TGTGCCAGCAGCCGGGGGGACAATGAGCAGTTCTTC.

The chain has TRBV13 and TRBJ1-2, with a tentative D call TRBD1 (5 bases). CDR3 length equals 16 residues. The germline V gene has CDR1 PRHDT and CDR2 FYEKMQ (reference sequence). Trimming took off 5 bases at V and 2 bases at J, with 18 bases between the two ends. The CDR3 nucleotides are TGTGCCAGCAGCCCGCTGGGGGAGGAATTCAACTATGGCTACACCTTC. Its translation is CASSPLGEEFNYGYTF.

In this sample, this clone turned up once. This sequence joins TRBV19 and TRBJ1-6; 8 bases fit TRBD1. V lost 6 bases, J lost 8 bases, and 3 bases stayed unmatched. The CDR3 runs to 13 residues. CDR1 and CDR2 (germline): LNHDA, SQIVND (reference sequence). The CDR3 DNA reads as TGTGCCAGTAGAGACAGGGGTTATTCACCCCTCCACTTT. Amino acids: CASRDRGYSPLHF.

This clone has ten or more counts. The chain recombines TRBV7-9 with TRBJ1-2; 7 bases map to TRBD1. Germline V gene data show CDR1 as SEHNR and CDR2 as FQNEAQ (reference sequence). The CDR3 has 17 amino acids. J was trimmed by 5 bases and V by 5 bases; bases with no gene match: 17. In DNA, the CDR3 is TGTGCCAGCAGCCCTCCGACAGGGCCAAGCCTTCGGTATGGCTACACCTTC. Protein product: CASSPPTGPSLRYGYTF.